Following are 10 T cell receptor beta chains from one sample sequenced in a study of identical twins. MiXCR was run by TCRdb on the 5' RACE reads, yielding one entry per CDR3 protein. The table shows 500,000 to 550,000 distinct CDR3 sequences, with about 20% occurring only once. These records were also assigned to another study, of yellow fever vaccine responses in identical twins.

The sample consisted of CD4+ T cells sorted from blood. The receptor set was obtained from a woman aged 18-29 years in good health.

The gene calls are TRBV24-1 and TRBJ1-2; maybe TRBD1 (6 bases). The CDR3 has 13 amino acids. CDR1 is KGHDR and CDR2 is SFDVKD in the germline V gene. The V end was cut by 2 bases, the J end by 3 bases, with 6 bases between. CDR3 sequence: CATSDSGDYGYTF. For the CDR3, the DNA is TGTGCCACCAGTGATTCAGGGGACTATGGCTACACCTTC.

This clonotype was detected only a few times. The chain links TRBV29-1 to TRBJ2-1, with 12 bases aligning to TRBD2. The CDR3 is 16 residues long. Per germline, CDR1 SQVTM and CDR2 ANQGSEA. The J segment lost 3 bases and the V segment lost 6 bases, leaving 9 bases of the junction unmatched. The CDR3 reads CSVGRLAGAGYNEQFF. Here the CDR3 DNA reads TGCAGCGTGGGGAGACTAGCGGGAGCCGGCTACAATGAGCAGTTCTTC.

The J gene is TRBJ2-7, the V gene TRBV20-1; D is possibly TRBD2 (6 bases). Trimming took off 2 bases at V and 4 bases at J, with 12 bases between the two ends. Per the germline V gene, CDR1 is DFQATT and CDR2 is SNEGSKA (reference sequence). There are 13 residues in the CDR3. The CDR3 nucleotides read TGCAGTGCTAGAATGGGAGGCTCATACGAGCAGTACGTC. This translates into CSARMGGSYEQYV.

The rearrangement joins TRBV10-3 to TRBJ2-3; D possibly corresponds to TRBD1 (5 bases). Per the germline V gene, CDR1 is ENHRY and CDR2 is SYGVKD. The CDR3 contains 14 residues. V shed 8 bases and J shed 2 bases, with 14 bases lying between them. CDR3 sequence (DNA): TGTGCCATCGGCCCAGGGTTACACACAGATACGCAGTATTTT. Its protein product is CAIGPGLHTDTQYF.

The J gene is TRBJ1-1, the V gene TRBV6-5; D gene ambiguous. Germline V gives CDR1 MNHEY, CDR2 SVGAGI. This CDR3 is built from 14 residues. Trimming stripped 4 bases from V and 12 bases from J, with 21 bases between. DNA of the CDR3: TGTGCCAGCAGTTCCATGTCCACACCCGGAGGATCTTTCTTT. The encoded protein is CASSSMSTPGGSFF.

This clonotype was detected only a few times. V is TRBV5-1 and J is TRBJ2-5; weak D call: TRBD2 (6 bases). CDR3 size: 16 residues. V lost 4 bases and J 5 bases, leaving 21 bases between the germline ends. Germline lookup yields CDR1 SGHRS and CDR2 YFSETQ. This CDR3 reads CASSAGSTGVTETQYF. The CDR3 coding sequence is TGCGCCAGCAGCGCGGGTAGCACGGGAGTCACGGAGACCCAGTACTTC.

The rearrangement uses TRBV15 and TRBJ2-3; 8 bases line up with TRBD1. Trimming cost V 8 bases and J 2 bases; bases outside gene matches: 9. This CDR3 is 15 amino acids long. From germline, CDR1 is LNHNV and CDR2 YYDKDF (reference sequence). For the CDR3, the DNA is TGTGCCACCGGACCTAGACAGGGGCCCACAGATACGCAGTATTTT. This codes for CATGPRQGPTDTQYF.

The J gene is TRBJ2-1, the V gene TRBV5-4, with D possibly TRBD1 on 6 matching bases. This CDR3 region has 16 residues. V was trimmed by 2 bases and J by 0 bases, leaving 12 bases between them. The germline gives CDR1 SGHNT, CDR2 YYREEE (reference sequence). In DNA form, the CDR3 reads TGTGCCAGCAGCTTTGATCGGACAGTCTCCTACAATGAGCAGTTCTTC. Its translation: CASSFDRTVSYNEQFF.

This clonotype was seen only a few times. The CDR3 is CSAPSEAISTGELFF. CDR3 DNA sequence: TGCAGTGCCCCCAGCGAGGCGATTTCAACCGGGGAGCTGTTTTTT. This chain links TRBV20-1 with TRBJ2-2; D gene ambiguous. The CDR3 totals 15 residues. Germline-derived CDR1 and CDR2 are DFQATT and SNEGSKA (reference sequence). V dropped 6 bases and J dropped 5 bases, with 19 bases sitting between them.

Ten or more counts support this clonotype. The chain employs TRBV12-3 or TRBV12-4 and TRBJ2-1; 7 bases are shared with TRBD2. Trimming took 7 bases from V and 0 from J; bases not matched to a gene: 6. The CDR3 extends over 15 amino acids. CDR3 sequence reads: CASTPSGLSYNEQFF. The CDR3 region has the DNA TGTGCCAGCACCCCTAGCGGACTCTCCTACAATGAGCAGTTCTTC.